This is a list of T cell receptor beta chains from one sample in a study of CD8 T cells in Susac syndrome. From the immunoSEQ multiplex PCR reads, TCRdb called clonotypes with MiXCR, one entry per CDR3 protein. The sample yields tens of thousands of distinct CDR3 sequences, roughly 94% seen once. Sample: CD8+ T cells from PBMCs. These receptor sequences come from a human donor with Susac syndrome. The CDR3 runs from the conserved cysteine through the conserved F or W. Fields, in order: CDR3 length, clone size, J gene, D gene, V gene, CDR3 protein, CDR3 DNA. D genes are given only for firm matches. Clone size is not always given. Where it is, it says once, few, many or a class for expanded clones.

len: 14
abundance: NA
j_gene: TRBJ1-5
d_gene: TRBD1
v_gene: TRBV12-3/TRBV12-4
CDR3aa: CASSRTGFGQPQHF
CDR3nt: TGTGCCAGCAGCCGGACAGGTTTCGGTCAGCCCCAGCATTTT

len: 14
abundance: NA
j_gene: TRBJ2-5
d_gene: NA
v_gene: TRBV29-1
CDR3aa: CSGWARRRVETQYF
CDR3nt: TGCAGCGGGTGGGCCCGCAGAAGGGTGGAGACCCAGTACTTC

len: 15
abundance: once
j_gene: TRBJ2-7
d_gene: NA
v_gene: TRBV4-3
CDR3aa: CASSQDSPNLGEQYF
CDR3nt: TGCGCCAGCAGCCAAGATAGTCCTAATTTGGGAGAGCAGTACTTC

len: 15
abundance: NA
j_gene: TRBJ2-5
d_gene: NA
v_gene: TRBV7-2
CDR3aa: CASSFTGGLQETQYF
CDR3nt: TGTGCCAGCAGCTTTACGGGGGGCCTCCAAGAGACCCAGTACTTC

len: 13
abundance: NA
j_gene: TRBJ2-7
d_gene: TRBD2
v_gene: TRBV20-1
CDR3aa: CSAERGGMYEQYF
CDR3nt: TGCAGTGCCGAGCGGGGGGGCATGTACGAGCAGTACTTC

len: 14
abundance: once
j_gene: TRBJ1-2
d_gene: NA
v_gene: TRBV9
CDR3aa: CASSVGGRSYGYTF
CDR3nt: TGTGCCAGCAGCGTAGGTGGCAGATCCTATGGCTACACCTTC

len: 13
abundance: NA
j_gene: TRBJ1-1
d_gene: NA
v_gene: TRBV9
CDR3aa: CASSRTRNTEAFF
CDR3nt: TGTGCCAGCAGCCGCACCCGGAACACTGAAGCTTTCTTT

len: 16
abundance: NA
j_gene: TRBJ2-3
d_gene: NA
v_gene: TRBV24-1
CDR3aa: CATSVSPGVWPHTQYF
CDR3nt: TGTGCCACCAGTGTCTCCCCGGGGGTGTGGCCCCATACGCAGTATTTT

len: 11
abundance: NA
j_gene: TRBJ2-7
d_gene: NA
v_gene: TRBV7-9
CDR3aa: CAIGRSYEQYF
CDR3nt: TGTGCCATCGGGCGCAGCTACGAGCAGTACTTC

len: 14
abundance: NA
j_gene: TRBJ2-7
d_gene: TRBD2
v_gene: TRBV9
CDR3aa: CASSGSGGDYEQYF
CDR3nt: TGTGCCAGCAGCGGTAGCGGGGGTGATTACGAGCAGTACTTC

len: 15
abundance: once
j_gene: TRBJ1-6
d_gene: NA
v_gene: TRBV14
CDR3aa: CASSPGGLGNSPLHF
CDR3nt: TGTGCCAGCAGCCCCGGCGGGCTTGGAAATTCACCCCTCCACTTT

len: 16
abundance: NA
j_gene: TRBJ2-5
d_gene: NA
v_gene: TRBV5-4
CDR3aa: CASSFVPGPIQETQYF
CDR3nt: TGTGCCAGCAGCTTCGTCCCAGGGCCAATCCAAGAGACCCAGTACTTC

len: 14
abundance: once
j_gene: TRBJ2-5
d_gene: NA
v_gene: TRBV12-5
CDR3aa: CASGLGQREETQYF
CDR3nt: TGTGCTAGTGGTTTGGGACAGCGGGAAGAGACCCAGTACTTC

len: 12
abundance: once
j_gene: TRBJ1-2
d_gene: NA
v_gene: TRBV9
CDR3aa: CASHSRARGYTF
CDR3nt: TGTGCCAGCCACAGCAGGGCGAGGGGCTACACCTTC

len: 14
abundance: NA
j_gene: TRBJ1-1
d_gene: TRBD1
v_gene: TRBV28
CDR3aa: CASSWTGAGTEAFF
CDR3nt: TGTGCCAGCAGTTGGACAGGGGCGGGCACTGAAGCTTTCTTT

len: 15
abundance: once
j_gene: TRBJ2-7
d_gene: TRBD2
v_gene: TRBV3-1
CDR3aa: CASSQGLAGDYEQYF
CDR3nt: TGTGCCAGCAGCCAAGGACTAGCGGGAGATTACGAGCAGTACTTC

len: 16
abundance: once
j_gene: TRBJ2-2
d_gene: NA
v_gene: TRBV7-9
CDR3aa: CASSNPRTGNTGELFF
CDR3nt: TGTGCCAGCAGCAACCCTCGGACTGGAAACACCGGGGAGCTGTTTTTT

len: 12
abundance: NA
j_gene: TRBJ2-1
d_gene: NA
v_gene: TRBV6-2/TRBV6-3
CDR3aa: CASSYPANEQFF
CDR3nt: TGTGCCAGCAGTTACCCGGCAAATGAGCAGTTCTTC

len: 11
abundance: once
j_gene: TRBJ2-7
d_gene: NA
v_gene: TRBV15
CDR3aa: CATSGEGEMYF
CDR3nt: TGTGCCACCAGCGGCGAGGGGGAAATGTACTTC

len: 16
abundance: NA
j_gene: TRBJ2-6
d_gene: NA
v_gene: TRBV15
CDR3aa: CATSRDRGSGANVLTF
CDR3nt: TGTGCCACCAGCAGAGACCGGGGCTCTGGGGCCAACGTCCTGACTTTC

len: 14
abundance: NA
j_gene: TRBJ2-1
d_gene: NA
v_gene: TRBV7-8
CDR3aa: CASTPLSRGNEQFF
CDR3nt: TGTGCCAGCACCCCCCTTTCCCGGGGTAATGAGCAGTTCTTC

len: 12
abundance: NA
j_gene: TRBJ2-1
d_gene: NA
v_gene: TRBV20-1
CDR3aa: CSARDRRFEQFF
CDR3nt: TGCAGTGCTAGAGATCGCCGATTCGAGCAGTTCTTC

len: 15
abundance: NA
j_gene: TRBJ2-7
d_gene: NA
v_gene: TRBV7-2
CDR3aa: CASSPVGERNYEQYF
CDR3nt: TGTGCCAGCAGCCCCGTAGGGGAACGGAACTACGAGCAGTACTTC

len: 14
abundance: NA
j_gene: TRBJ2-7
d_gene: NA
v_gene: TRBV14
CDR3aa: CASSHAGTPYEQYF
CDR3nt: TGTGCCAGCAGCCATGCCGGGACCCCCTACGAGCAGTACTTC

len: 16
abundance: NA
j_gene: TRBJ2-3
d_gene: TRBD2
v_gene: TRBV6-2/TRBV6-3
CDR3aa: CASSPRLAGPSFAQYF
CDR3nt: TGTGCCAGCAGTCCTAGACTAGCGGGGCCCTCGTTTGCGCAGTATTTT

len: 14
abundance: NA
j_gene: TRBJ2-7
d_gene: NA
v_gene: TRBV6-5
CDR3aa: CASILTDRGPEQYF
CDR3nt: TGTGCCAGCATACTCACGGACCGGGGGCCAGAGCAGTACTTC

len: 14
abundance: few
j_gene: TRBJ2-7
d_gene: TRBD1
v_gene: TRBV7-9
CDR3aa: CASSSGQGPYEQYF
CDR3nt: TGTGCCAGCAGCTCGGGACAGGGTCCCTACGAGCAGTACTTC

len: 15
abundance: NA
j_gene: TRBJ2-4
d_gene: NA
v_gene: TRBV14
CDR3aa: CASSQGDTLSNIQYF
CDR3nt: TGTGCCAGCAGCCAAGGGGACACCCTATCGAACATTCAGTACTTC

len: 13
abundance: NA
j_gene: TRBJ2-7
d_gene: TRBD1
v_gene: TRBV5-1
CDR3aa: CASSLGTDYEQYF
CDR3nt: TGCGCCAGCAGCCTCGGGACAGATTACGAGCAGTACTTC

len: 11
abundance: NA
j_gene: TRBJ2-7
d_gene: NA
v_gene: TRBV19
CDR3aa: CASLGPQKQYF
CDR3nt: TGTGCCAGTTTAGGTCCACAGAAGCAGTACTTC

len: 13
abundance: NA
j_gene: TRBJ2-5
d_gene: TRBD1
v_gene: TRBV7-7
CDR3aa: CASSSGQGETQYF
CDR3nt: TGTGCTAGCAGCTCTGGACAGGGAGAGACCCAGTACTTC

len: 12
abundance: NA
j_gene: TRBJ2-5
d_gene: NA
v_gene: TRBV27
CDR3aa: CASSQGMETQYF
CDR3nt: TGTGCCAGCAGCCAAGGGATGGAGACCCAGTACTTC

len: 15
abundance: NA
j_gene: TRBJ2-7
d_gene: NA
v_gene: TRBV19
CDR3aa: CASSTSTGIGYEQYF
CDR3nt: TGTGCCAGTAGTACGTCCACAGGGATAGGGTACGAGCAGTACTTC

len: 15
abundance: NA
j_gene: TRBJ1-1
d_gene: TRBD1
v_gene: TRBV27
CDR3aa: CASSLSGTGGAPAFF
CDR3nt: TGTGCCAGCAGTTTATCGGGGACAGGGGGCGCACCAGCTTTCTTT

len: 12
abundance: NA
j_gene: TRBJ1-6
d_gene: TRBD1
v_gene: TRBV30
CDR3aa: CAYRQGNSPLHF
CDR3nt: TGTGCCTACCGACAGGGTAATTCACCCCTCCACTTT

len: 15
abundance: NA
j_gene: TRBJ2-1
d_gene: NA
v_gene: TRBV14
CDR3aa: CASSQDWGSYNEQFF
CDR3nt: TGTGCCAGCAGCCAAGATTGGGGTTCCTACAATGAGCAGTTCTTC

len: 14
abundance: NA
j_gene: TRBJ2-7
d_gene: TRBD1
v_gene: TRBV27
CDR3aa: CASSAGGPPYEQYF
CDR3nt: TGTGCCAGCAGCGCAGGGGGTCCCCCCTACGAGCAGTACTTC

len: 14
abundance: NA
j_gene: TRBJ2-5
d_gene: NA
v_gene: TRBV7-6
CDR3aa: CASSPRGVVETQYF
CDR3nt: TGTGCCAGCAGCCCAAGGGGTGTGGTAGAGACCCAGTACTTC